These 27 T cell receptor beta chains came from one sample sequenced in a study of regulatory T cells in long-lasting Graves disease. The time point is: newly diagnosed GD, antithyroid drugs for less than 3 months. Following extraction of RNA from PBMCs, that RNA was used to make the TCR library. Building the TCR beta libraries relied on iRepertoire HTBI primers, and CDR3 regions underwent Arm-PCR. TCRdb fed the multiplex PCR reads into MiXCR, producing one record per CDR3 protein. This table holds about 620,000 distinct CDR3 sequences, roughly 15% found once. The same data also went into a second study, on T cells in Graves' hyperthyroidism and ophthalmopathy.

Here the sequenced sample was peripheral blood mononuclear cells (PBMCs), taken at new diagnosis, from a patient treated with antithyroid drugs. These receptors came from a woman aged 25 to 39 with Graves disease.

This clonotype has at least ten counts. The chain joins TRBV6-1 to TRBJ1-2; no definite D call. This CDR3 has 13 amino acids. Between the trimmed V and J ends, which lost 5 bases and 6 bases, there was a span of 13 bases. From germline, CDR1 is MNHNS and CDR2 SASEGT. The CDR3 DNA reads TGTGCCAGCAGTACCTACTCGTCGGATGGCTACACCTTC. Protein: CASSTYSSDGYTF.

This clonotype was found a few times. The chain links TRBV5-5 to TRBJ2-1; perhaps TRBD2 as D (5 bases). Germline V gene sequence: CDR1 SGHKS, CDR2 YYEKEE (reference sequence). Trimming pared 4 bases from V and 0 bases from J, leaving 11 bases between. The CDR3 totals 15 residues. This CDR3 is CASSTDSRSYNEQFF. Here the CDR3 DNA reads TGTGCCAGCAGCACGGACTCGCGCTCCTACAATGAGCAGTTCTTC.

This clonotype has more than one count but fewer than ten. The rearrangement links TRBV19 to TRBJ2-1, with 8 bases matching TRBD2. Unmatched junction bases numbered 7, after V lost 3 bases and J lost 9 bases. Germline CDR1 and CDR2: LNHDA and SQIVND (reference sequence). This CDR3 contains 14 residues. The CDR3 here is CASSIKREFSEQFF. The CDR3 nucleotides are TGTGCCAGTAGTATCAAGCGGGAGTTTTCTGAGCAGTTCTTC.

This clonotype has more than one count but fewer than ten. The rearrangement joins TRBV5-1 to TRBJ2-3; D remains unclear. The CDR3 spans 15 residues. V was trimmed by 0 bases and J by 6 bases, leaving 14 bases between them. Germline CDR1 is SGHRS and CDR2 is YFSETQ. The CDR3 DNA reads TGCGCCAGCAGCTTGGTCGTGGCAAGTTATGATACGCAGTATTTT. Encoded protein: CASSLVVASYDTQYF.

The chain employs TRBV6-1 and TRBJ2-2; D perhaps matches TRBD2 (5 bases). V was clipped by 7 bases and J by 2 bases, with 11 bases between them. The CDR3 is 14 amino acids. CDR1 is MNHNS and CDR2 is SASEGT in the germline V gene. The DNA of the CDR3 is TGTGCCAGCATGGGCGGAGGTAACACCGGGGAGCTGTTTTTT. Its protein is CASMGGGNTGELFF.

Ten or more counts support this clonotype. The V and J genes are TRBV12-3 or TRBV12-4 and TRBJ1-5, with D possibly matching TRBD1 (5 bases). Trimming took 3 bases from V and 4 from J, leaving 13 bases between them. CDR3 length equals 15 residues. The CDR3 loop reads CASSFQGAENQPQHF. For the CDR3, the DNA is TGTGCCAGCAGTTTCCAAGGGGCCGAGAATCAGCCCCAGCATTTT.

The rearrangement uses TRBV11-2 and TRBJ2-7; D call uncertain. V was pared by 3 bases and J by 2 bases, with 14 bases between. The CDR3 is made up of 15 amino acids. Germline loops: CDR1 SGHAT, CDR2 FQNNGV. This CDR3 reads CASSLEPFPTYEQYF. In nucleotides, the CDR3 is TGTGCCAGCAGCTTGGAGCCATTCCCAACCTACGAGCAGTACTTC.

This clonotype came up many times. This chain connects TRBV19 to TRBJ2-2; 14 positions agree with TRBD2. V lost 3 bases and J lost 5; bases outside the gene matches: 2. The CDR3 is 16 amino acids. Looked up from germline, CDR1 is LNHDA and CDR2 is SQIVND (reference sequence). Written as DNA, the CDR3 is TGTGCCAGTAGTATGGGACTAGCGGGAGTTACCGGGGAGCTGTTTTTT. Its protein is CASSMGLAGVTGELFF.

The table lists this clonotype with many counts. The gene calls are TRBV2 and TRBJ2-5, with D hard to call. V was cut by 5 bases and J by 2 bases, with 12 bases left in between. The CDR3 loop spans 14 amino acids. Germline V gene data show CDR1 as SNHLY and CDR2 as FYNNEI. CDR3 coding DNA: TGTGCCAGCAGTCTCGGACCAAAGCAAGAGACCCAGTACTTC. Translated: CASSLGPKQETQYF.

The rearrangement uses TRBV6-2 or TRBV6-3 and TRBJ1-5, with D uncertain. With 3 bases removed from V and 5 bases from J, the gap between germline ends came to 8 bases. This CDR3 is 13 amino acids long. The germline CDR1 and CDR2 sequences are MNHEY and SVGEGT. The DNA of the CDR3 is TGTGCCAGCAGTTATTCATGGGATCAGCCCCAGCATTTT. Translating it yields CASSYSWDQPQHF.

This clonotype was counted at least ten times. CDR3 nucleotides: TGCGCCAGCAGCGGCGGGACAGGGGGAGATGAAAAACTGTTTTTT. This codes for CASSGGTGGDEKLFF. The chain recombines TRBV5-1 with TRBJ1-4; 11 bases are shared with TRBD1. CDR1 is SGHRS, CDR2 YFSETQ, per germline. V lost 4 bases to trimming and J lost 6 bases; unmatched junction nucleotides: 5. The CDR3 extends over 15 amino acids.

The rearrangement links TRBV5-1 to TRBJ1-6, with D uncertain. This CDR3 contains 16 residues. V was shortened by 5 bases and J by 1 base, with 13 bases between the two germline ends. Germline CDR1 and CDR2: SGHRS and YFSETQ. The CDR3 protein is CASSSMSGSYNSPLHF. The CDR3 DNA follows: TGCGCCAGCAGTTCCATGTCGGGGTCCTATAATTCACCCCTCCACTTT.

The V and J genes are TRBV18 and TRBJ1-2; D remains unclear. V was shortened by 3 bases and J by 1 base, with 12 bases between the two germline ends. There are 15 residues in the CDR3. Germline V gene sequence: CDR1 KGHSH, CDR2 LQKENI. The CDR3 nucleotides read TGTGCCAGCTCACCTCCTACACGGATTAACTATGGCTACACCTTC. Protein product: CASSPPTRINYGYTF.

In this sample, this clonotype turned up a few times. The chain is built from TRBV6-1 and TRBJ2-5, with 7 positions matching TRBD1. Germline V gene sequence: CDR1 MNHNS, CDR2 SASEGT. The V and J ends lost 7 bases and 2 bases, in that order; junction bases with no gene match: 13. The CDR3 consists of 16 residues. CDR3 sequence: CASIRQGRRIQETQYF. For the CDR3, the DNA is TGTGCCAGCATAAGACAGGGTAGGAGGATTCAAGAGACCCAGTACTTC.

This clonotype came up a few times. This rearrangement joins TRBV15 to TRBJ1-1; D not resolved. Germline CDR1 reads LNHNV; CDR2 reads YYDKDF (reference sequence). The V end was cut by 5 bases, the J end by 4 bases, with 14 bases between. CDR3 size: 14 residues. The CDR3 bases are TGTGCCACCAGCCTGGGGAAGGGAAGCACTGAAGCTTTCTTT. It specifies CATSLGKGSTEAFF.

This clonotype occurred many times. V gene TRBV7-2 combines with J gene TRBJ2-5; 11 bases align to TRBD2. The CDR3 has 16 amino acids. The J segment lost 4 bases and the V segment lost 1 base, leaving 5 bases of the junction unmatched. Germline lookup yields CDR1 SGHTA and CDR2 FQGNSA. CDR3 coding DNA: TGTGCCAGCAGCTTAGGTCTTGGACTAGCGGGAGAGACCCAGTACTTC. Protein sequence: CASSLGLGLAGETQYF.

This clonotype was counted ten times or more. V is TRBV28 and J is TRBJ1-4; possible D gene TRBD1, 5 bases. The V and J ends lost 6 bases and 2 bases respectively, with 13 bases between them. The CDR3 covers 15 residues. In germline, CDR1 is MDHEN, CDR2 SYDVKM. The CDR3 is CASSPWGRTNEKLFF. CDR3 bases: TGTGCCAGCAGCCCATGGGGCAGGACTAATGAAAAACTGTTTTTT.

The J gene is TRBJ1-4, the V gene TRBV24-1; 7 nucleotides line up with TRBD1. In germline, CDR1 is KGHDR, CDR2 SFDVKD. Trimming took 4 bases from V and 7 from J; bases not matched to a gene: 8. The CDR3 is 15 amino acids. CDR3 amino acids: CATSDLTGDGEKLFF. DNA of the CDR3: TGTGCCACCAGTGACCTAACAGGGGATGGTGAAAAACTGTTTTTT.

This clonotype was seen at least ten times. The chain uses TRBV28 and TRBJ1-1; D call uncertain. The V end lost 6 bases, the J end lost 3 bases, and 17 bases lay between the germline ends. Per the germline V gene, CDR1 is MDHEN and CDR2 is SYDVKM. The CDR3 is made up of 15 amino acids. The CDR3 spells CASSAGGIRYTEAFF. CDR3 bases: TGTGCCAGCAGCGCGGGAGGGATTCGGTACACTGAAGCTTTCTTT.

The chain recombines TRBV6-1 with TRBJ1-5; possible D gene TRBD1, 5 bases. V lost 7 bases to trimming and J lost 5 bases, with 24 bases between them. This CDR3 has 17 residues. Germline V gene lookup returns CDR1 MNHNS and CDR2 SASEGT. The CDR3, as DNA: TGTGCCAGCAAAAATCCCCGCCCGGGGCCCTCGGATCAGCCCCAGCATTTT. Translating it yields CASKNPRPGPSDQPQHF.

To note about this clonotype: A read error is possible here, since a much larger clone lies one base away. This is likely a read error, given that the CDR3 carries no conserved phenylalanine or tryptophan at its end. CDR3 in amino acids: CASSLSGLRSPLHL. In DNA form, the CDR3 reads TGTGCCAGCAGTCTCTCAGGCTTAAGGTCACCCCTCCACCTT. The chain couples TRBV27 to TRBJ1-6; D not certain. The ends were cut back, 5 bases at V and 10 bases at J, with 15 bases in the middle. This CDR3 contains 14 residues. The germline V gene has CDR1 MNHEY and CDR2 SMNVEV (reference sequence).

This clonotype came up a few times. The DNA of the CDR3 is TGCGCCAGCAGGACTAGCGGGAGGGTATCCTACAATGAGCAGTTCTTC. It codes for CASRTSGRVSYNEQFF. The V gene is TRBV5-1, the J gene TRBJ2-1; 14 bases are shared with TRBD2. V shed 5 bases, J shed 1 base, and the junction held 2 bases outside the gene matches. Germline CDR1 and CDR2: SGHRS and YFSETQ. The CDR3 extends over 16 amino acids.

Only a few counts were recorded for this clonotype. This chain connects TRBV5-1 to TRBJ2-1; D is undetermined. V was pared by 4 bases and J by 7 bases, with 9 bases between. Germline V gives CDR1 SGHRS, CDR2 YFSETQ. This CDR3 has 12 residues. The CDR3 is CASSGDGNEQFF. CDR3 DNA sequence: TGCGCCAGCAGCGGCGACGGTAATGAGCAGTTCTTC.

This clonotype was seen repeatedly, ten times or more. V and J are TRBV28 and TRBJ1-3; 12 bases map to TRBD1. Germline V gene data show CDR1 as MDHEN and CDR2 as SYDVKM. The CDR3 runs to 14 residues. Trimming took 8 bases from V and 4 from J; bases not matched to a gene: 3. CDR3 nucleotides: TGTGCCAGCGGGGACAGGGGGCTCGGAAACACCATATATTTT. Residues: CASGDRGLGNTIYF.

This clonotype came up many times. The chain carries TRBV7-2 and TRBJ1-4; D is uncertain. Germline lookup yields CDR1 SGHTA and CDR2 FQGNSA. The CDR3 has 14 amino acids. Trimming took 2 bases from V and 3 from J, leaving 7 bases between them. This CDR3 is CASSLQRANEKLFF. In nucleotides, the CDR3 is TGTGCCAGCAGCTTACAAAGGGCTAATGAAAAACTGTTTTTT.

The chain carries TRBV6-1 and TRBJ2-6; D is possibly TRBD1 or TRBD2 (5 bases each). The CDR3 extends over 17 amino acids. V lost 7 bases, J lost 0 bases, and 16 bases lay in between. Germline V gene lookup returns CDR1 MNHNS and CDR2 SASEGT. The CDR3 sequence: CASMRDVRGSGANVLTF. CDR3 bases: TGTGCCAGCATGAGGGACGTGAGGGGCTCTGGGGCCAACGTCCTGACTTTC.

In its sample, this clonotype was seen many times. The chain combines TRBV7-9 with TRBJ1-5; TRBD1 agrees at 10 bases. Germline lookup yields CDR1 SEHNR and CDR2 FQNEAQ (reference sequence). This CDR3 is 16 amino acids long. After removal of 1 base from V and 7 bases from J, the junction contained 7 bases not matched to a gene. The CDR3 bases are TGTGCCAGCAGCTTAGGGCAGGGACAGGGGTGGCAGCCCCAGCATTTT. Its translation: CASSLGQGQGWQPQHF. The complete variable domain, with remaining parts taken from reference TRBV7-9 and TRBJ1-5, reads DTGVSQNPRHKITKRGQNVTFRCDPISEHNRLYWYRQTLGQGPEFLTYFQNEAQLEKSRLLSDRFSAERPKGSFSTLEIQRTEQGDSAMYLCASSLGQGQGWQPQHFGDGTRLSIL.